The rows below give T cell receptor beta chains drawn from one sample of a study of beta chain features in type 1 diabetes. Method: immunoSEQ multiplex PCR; TCRdb's copy keeps in-frame clones and lacks some. Here the sample spans roughly 310,000 clones, more than 9.5% being singletons. The material sequenced was naive CD4+ T cells from blood. The receptors originated from a woman aged 30 to 39 in good health. CDR3s include the opening cysteine and the closing phenylalanine or tryptophan. Each record gives: D gene, J gene, clone size, V gene, CDR3 DNA, CDR3 protein. D genes are given only for firm matches. Size tells how often a clone was seen (once, few, many) or the class of an expanded clone, and some rows leave it out.

>TRBD2|TRBJ2-5|NA|TRBV9
TGTGCCAGCAGCGTGAGCGGGAGTGAGACCCAGTACTTC
CASSVSGSETQYF
>NA|TRBJ1-2|NA|TRBV30
TGTGCCTGGAGTGCAATATACAGGGGCTACACCTTC
CAWSAIYRGYTF
>TRBD1|TRBJ2-3|NA|TRBV19
TGTGCCAGTAGTATCACAGGGGGTTACAACACAGATACGCAGTATTTT
CASSITGGYNTDTQYF
>NA|TRBJ2-3|NA|TRBV4-2
TGTGCCAGCAGCATGCGCGGGGGCACAGATACGCAGTATTTT
CASSMRGGTDTQYF
>NA|TRBJ2-4|NA|TRBV6-6
TGTGCCAGCAGGGGCGACAAAAACATTCAGTACTTC
CASRGDKNIQYF
>TRBD1|TRBJ1-2|few|TRBV6-6
TGTGCCAGCAGTTATTCAACAGGGGTTGGCTACACCTTC
CASSYSTGVGYTF
>NA|TRBJ2-3|NA|TRBV7-3
TGTGCCAGCAGCTTAGCCCCCGGAGGGTCTACAGATACGCAGTATTTT
CASSLAPGGSTDTQYF
>NA|TRBJ2-1|few|TRBV19
TGTGCCAGTAGAACGGTTACCTCGGCTCCGGGCAATGAGCAGTTCTTC
CASRTVTSAPGNEQFF
>TRBD2|TRBJ2-7|NA|TRBV27
TGTGCCAGCAGTTTAGCGGGAGGAGGAGGCGAGCAGTACTTC
CASSLAGGGGEQYF
>TRBD2|TRBJ2-1|few|TRBV7-3
TGTGCCAGCCGACTAGCGGGAGACAATGAGCAGTTCTTC
CASRLAGDNEQFF
>TRBD1|TRBJ1-1|NA|TRBV29-1
TGCAGCGTGGTTGGGACAGTTAACACTGAAGCTTTCTTT
CSVVGTVNTEAFF
>NA|TRBJ2-2|few|TRBV7-2
TGTGCCAGCAGCTCAAGGGGGTCCGGGGAGCTGTTTTTT
CASSSRGSGELFF
>NA|TRBJ1-4|NA|TRBV30
TGTGCCTGGAGTTTGACAGGAAGAGCAACTAATGAAAAACTGTTTTTT
CAWSLTGRATNEKLFF
>TRBD1|TRBJ1-2|NA|TRBV5-4
TGTGCCAGCAGCGCGGACAGGGGAGTCTATGGCTACACCTTC
CASSADRGVYGYTF
>TRBD1|TRBJ2-4|few|TRBV14
TGTGCCAGCAGCCAAGAGACAGGGGGCGCGTCCGCTTGGGACATTCAGTACTTC
CASSQETGGASAWDIQYF
>TRBD1|TRBJ2-5|NA|TRBV29-1
TGCAGCGTTGAGACAGGGAACCAAGAGACCCAGTACTTC
CSVETGNQETQYF
>NA|TRBJ1-4|NA|TRBV4-3
TGCGCCAGCAACGCAAGGAGGACAGTTCCTAATGAAAAACTGTTTTTT
CASNARRTVPNEKLFF
>NA|TRBJ1-5|few|TRBV14
TGTGCCAGCAGCCAAGCGTGGGGCCAGCCCCAGCATTTT
CASSQAWGQPQHF
>NA|TRBJ2-1|NA|TRBV30
TGTGCCTACAGTGGATCTGGCAATGAGCAGTTCTTC
CAYSGSGNEQFF
>TRBD2|TRBJ2-3|NA|TRBV28
TGTGCCAGCAGTCCCAGCCTAGCGGGAACAGATACGCAGTATTTT
CASSPSLAGTDTQYF
>TRBD2|TRBJ2-1|NA|TRBV4-3
TGCGCCAGCAGCCACGGACTAGCGGGAGGGCAGGGGGAGCAGTTCTTC
CASSHGLAGGQGEQFF
>TRBD1|TRBJ1-5|NA|TRBV5-1
TGCGCCAGCAGCCAGACAGGGAACAATCAGCCCCAGCATTTT
CASSQTGNNQPQHF